The 10 T cell receptor beta chains given below trace back to one sample, sequenced in a study of immune cell composition in non-small cell lung cancer. Repertoires were generated with immunoSEQ multiplex PCR, while TCRdb's copy carries only in-frame clones and drops some. The sample has 13,000 or so clones, around three quarters seen once. The specimen sequenced was lung tumor tissue. These receptors originate from a human donor with non-small cell lung cancer.

With regard to this clone: This same CDR3 is encoded by further DNA sequences in the sample. This chain uses TRBV29-1 with TRBJ1-1, with D possibly being TRBD1 (6 bases). The CDR3 covers 11 residues. With 6 bases removed from V and 4 bases from J, the gap between germline ends came to 9 bases. Germline CDR1 reads SQVTM; CDR2 reads ANQGSEA. CDR3 coding DNA: TGCAGCGTCACAGGGAGCACTGAAGCTTTCTTT. Protein product: CSVTGSTEAFF.

This clone turned up a few times. This rearrangement joins TRBV18 to TRBJ2-7; TRBD2 is a possible D gene (6 bases). CDR1 and CDR2 (germline): KGHSH, LQKENI. Trimming left V 6 bases short and J 5 bases short, with 11 bases between. The CDR3 is 12 residues long. For the CDR3, the DNA is TGTGCCAGCTCCGGGAGAACCCACGAGCAGTACTTC. Translation: CASSGRTHEQYF.

V is TRBV18 and J is TRBJ2-5; D gene unclear. The length of the CDR3 is 13 residues. The germline V and J ends were trimmed by 3 bases and 2 bases, with 7 bases remaining between them. CDR1 and CDR2 (germline): KGHSH, LQKENI. The CDR3 spells CASSPLAQETQYF. The CDR3 DNA sequence: TGTGCCAGCTCACCGTTGGCTCAAGAGACCCAGTACTTC.

The rearrangement links TRBV13 to TRBJ1-2; D is undetermined. Germline V CDR1 and CDR2: PRHDT, FYEKMQ (reference sequence). There are 13 residues in the CDR3. V gave up 5 bases and J gave up 0 bases, with 7 bases separating them. This CDR3 is CASSPFSNYGYTF. The CDR3 bases are TGTGCCAGCAGCCCATTTTCTAACTATGGCTACACCTTC.

This chain connects TRBV5-1 to TRBJ2-3, with a possible D match to TRBD1 (6 bases). The CDR3 spans 14 residues. Germline assignment: CDR1 SGHRS and CDR2 YFSETQ. Trimming removed 0 bases from V and 7 bases from J, with 12 bases in between. DNA for the CDR3: TGCGCCAGCAGCTTGGGCACGCAGGGGAATACGCAGTATTTT. The encoded protein is CASSLGTQGNTQYF.

This clone has a handful of counts. CDR3 sequence: CASSQVPRTPYGYTF. CDR3 sequence (DNA): TGTGCCAGCAGCCAAGTCCCCCGGACACCATATGGCTACACCTTC. This chain links TRBV14 with TRBJ1-2; tentative D call: TRBD1 (5 bases). This CDR3 has 15 amino acids. Looked up from germline, CDR1 is SGHDN and CDR2 is FVKESK. Between the trimmed V and J ends, which lost 1 base and 5 bases, there was a span of 14 bases.

This sequence joins TRBV18 and TRBJ2-3; TRBD2 agrees at 12 bases. J was trimmed by 4 bases and V by 0 bases; bases with no gene match: 11. Germline V gene lookup returns CDR1 KGHSH and CDR2 LQKENI. The length of the CDR3 is 19 residues. CDR3: CASSPPTMRTSGVADTQYF. CDR3 DNA sequence: TGTGCCAGCTCACCACCTACTATGCGGACTAGCGGGGTAGCAGATACGCAGTATTTT.

The chain carries TRBV9 and TRBJ1-6; tentative D call: TRBD1 (6 bases). This CDR3 comprises 16 residues. V gave up 0 bases and J gave up 3 bases, with 10 bases separating them. Germline V CDR1 and CDR2: SGDLS, YYNGEE. The CDR3 here is CASSVAPQGYNSPLHF. CDR3 bases: TGTGCCAGCAGCGTAGCCCCACAGGGCTATAATTCACCCCTCCACTTT. Using reference TRBV9 and TRBJ1-6 for the parts outside the CDR3, the full variable domain is DSGVTQTPKHLITATGQRVTLRCSPRSGDLSVYWYQQSLDQGLQFLIQYYNGEERAKGNILERFSAQQFPDLHSELNLSSLELGDSALYFCASSVAPQGYNSPLHFGNGTRLTVT.

The chain employs TRBV19 and TRBJ2-2; D perhaps matches TRBD1 (6 bases). The CDR3 is 11 amino acids. Germline lookup yields CDR1 LNHDA and CDR2 SQIVND (reference sequence). V gave up 4 bases and J gave up 15 bases, with 12 bases separating them. The CDR3 nucleotides read TGTGCCAGTAGTACTTGGGGGCAGGTGTTTTTT. It translates to CASSTWGQVFF.

The chain recombines TRBV7-8 with TRBJ1-5, with 7 nucleotides matching TRBD1. Per the germline V gene, CDR1 is SGHVS and CDR2 is FQNEAQ. The CDR3 covers 17 residues. V lost 1 base to trimming and J lost 1 base; unmatched junction nucleotides: 7. The CDR3 DNA follows: TGTGCCAGCAGCTTAGGGGACAGACGTTGGAGCAATCAGCCCCAGCATTTT. This sequence encodes CASSLGDRRWSNQPQHF.